The 18 T cell receptor beta chains in this list originate from one sample, sequenced in a study of vaccination and CD4 T cells after COVID-19. Treatment noted: roughly ten-day PBMC culture with coronavirus spike peptide pools or control peptides (ViraFEST assay). Antigens of these TCRs are unknown. Cultured CD4+ T cell DNA underwent sequencing with the Oncomine TCR Beta short-read assay. TCRdb passed the PCR reads through MiXCR, listing each CDR3 protein once. The data contain some 14,000 distinct CDR3 sequences, roughly 55% of them seen just once; the ten biggest clones take up roughly a sixth. Material for sequencing was CD4+ T cells from blood, cultured in vitro. Receptor source: a human donor who had recovered from COVID-19.

The V gene is TRBV19, the J gene TRBJ2-3; 11 bases fit TRBD2. Germline trimming cut 4 bases from V and 5 bases from J; bases unmatched to any gene: 14. The CDR3 sequence is 18 residues long. The V gene's germline CDR1 is LNHDA and CDR2 SQIVND (reference sequence). In nucleotides, the CDR3 is TGTGCCAGTAGTACCACCGTCGGGCTAGCGGGAGGAAAAGATACGCAGTATTTT. Protein sequence: CASSTTVGLAGGKDTQYF.

The rearrangement uses TRBV4-1 and TRBJ1-3; D uncertain. Trimming left V 4 bases short and J 6 bases short, with 10 bases between. This CDR3 is built from 13 residues. Germline CDR1 reads MGHRA; CDR2 reads YSYEKL. This CDR3 is CASSLYPANTIYF. The CDR3 DNA sequence: TGCGCCAGCAGCCTCTACCCAGCAAACACCATATATTTT.

This chain uses TRBV7-9 with TRBJ2-3; D unresolved. The CDR3 totals 15 residues. Germline values: CDR1 SEHNR, CDR2 FQNEAQ (reference sequence). Trimming removed 1 base from V and 2 bases from J, with 10 bases in between. CDR3 residues: CASSLGLFLTDTQYF. DNA for the CDR3: TGTGCCAGCAGCTTAGGGCTTTTCCTCACAGATACGCAGTATTTT.

The chain employs TRBV6-5 and TRBJ1-2; TRBD1 is a possible D gene (6 bases). V dropped 4 bases and J dropped 3 bases, with 9 bases sitting between them. Germline-derived CDR1 and CDR2 are MNHEY and SVGAGI. The CDR3 is 13 amino acids. The CDR3 DNA follows: TGTGCCAGCAGTTTGGGGGGCGACTATGGCTACACCTTC. Translating it yields CASSLGGDYGYTF.

This chain uses TRBV28 with TRBJ1-3; D remains unclear. The CDR3 is 15 residues long. Germline values: CDR1 MDHEN, CDR2 SYDVKM. V lost 6 bases and J lost 4, with 16 bases in between. CDR3 DNA sequence: TGTGCCAGCAGCTCGGGTGTTTCGGGGGGAAACACCATATATTTT. Translating gives CASSSGVSGGNTIYF.

This rearrangement joins TRBV5-4 to TRBJ2-1; 10 bases agree with TRBD2. The J call is in doubt because the DNA end fits TRBJ2-7 better. The CDR3 runs 16 residues. CDR1 and CDR2 (germline): SGHNT, YYREEE (reference sequence). CDR3 in DNA: TGTGCCAGCAGCTTGGGACTAGCGGGTGCCCCTAACGAGCAGTACTTC. Amino acid sequence: CASSLGLAGAPNEQYF.

This chain connects TRBV5-6 to TRBJ1-3; a possible D gene is TRBD1 (5 bases). CDR1 is SGHDT, CDR2 YYEEEE, per germline. V lost 0 bases, J lost 2 bases, and 12 bases lay in between. This CDR3 comprises 16 residues. The CDR3 is CASSLVREKAGNTIYF. The DNA of the CDR3 is TGTGCCAGCAGCTTGGTCAGGGAGAAAGCTGGAAACACCATATATTTT. Full variable domain (outside the CDR3, taken from reference TRBV5-6 and TRBJ1-3): DAGVTQSPTHLIKTRGQQVTLRCSPKSGHDTVSWYQQALGQGPQFIFQYYEEEERQRGNFPDRFSGHQFPNYSSELNVNALLLGDSALYLCASSLVREKAGNTIYFGEGSWLTVV.

The chain combines TRBV7-9 with TRBJ2-2; the match to TRBD1 covers 7 bases. V was clipped by 8 bases and J by 6 bases; unmatched bases: 9. The CDR3 consists of 14 residues. Germline V gene sequence: CDR1 SEHNR, CDR2 FQNEAQ (reference sequence). This CDR3 is CASSLPQGAGELFF. The CDR3 DNA reads TGTGCCAGCTCCCTCCCGCAGGGGGCCGGGGAGCTGTTTTTT.

A few counts support this clonotype. The chain is built from TRBV5-1 and TRBJ1-5, with D maybe TRBD1 (5 bases). Per the germline V gene, CDR1 is SGHRS and CDR2 is YFSETQ. Trimming took 4 bases from V and 5 from J, leaving 13 bases between them. The CDR3 covers 14 residues. The CDR3 sequence is CASSPRGGYQPQHF. The CDR3 DNA is TGCGCCAGCAGCCCCCGCGGGGGGTATCAGCCCCAGCATTTT.

The rearrangement links TRBV30 to TRBJ1-6, with D perhaps TRBD1 (6 bases). Deletions cut 4 bases from V and 1 base from J, with 8 bases between. The CDR3 is 14 residues long. Germline CDR1 is GTSNPN and CDR2 is SVGIG (reference sequence). This CDR3 reads CAWNGQSYNSPLHF. CDR3 bases: TGTGCCTGGAACGGACAGTCCTATAATTCACCCCTCCACTTT.

The count of this clonotype is one. This chain uses TRBV7-9 with TRBJ2-7; possibly TRBD2 for D (5 bases). This CDR3 spans 16 amino acids. V was pared by 5 bases and J by 7 bases, with 24 bases between. Germline lookup yields CDR1 SEHNR and CDR2 FQNEAQ (reference sequence). This CDR3 reads CASSAPLQWGVDEQYF. The DNA of the CDR3 is TGTGCCAGCAGCGCCCCATTACAGTGGGGAGTTGATGAGCAGTACTTC.

This clonotype has a handful of counts. The V and J genes are TRBV7-2 and TRBJ1-5; possibly TRBD1 for D (5 bases). CDR3 length: 14 amino acids. Germline loops: CDR1 SGHTA, CDR2 FQGNSA. The V end lost 0 bases, the J end lost 6 bases, and 9 bases lay between the germline ends. The CDR3 DNA reads as TGTGCCAGCAGCTTAGCAGGGGCTAGTCAGCCCCAGCATTTT. This codes for CASSLAGASQPQHF. Full variable domain (outside the CDR3, taken from reference TRBV7-2 and TRBJ1-5): GAGVSQSPSNKVTEKGKDVELRCDPISGHTALYWYRQSLGQGLEFLIYFQGNSAPDKSGLPSDRFSAERTGGSVSTLTIQRTQQEDSAVYLCASSLAGASQPQHFGDGTRLSIL.

Here the CDR3 reads CASSSLRTGGLTSIQYF. The DNA of the CDR3 is TGTGCCAGCAGCTCTCTTCGGACAGGGGGACTAACTTCGATTCAGTACTTC. V gene TRBV7-9 combines with J gene TRBJ2-4; 10 bases are a match to TRBD1. With V trimmed by 4 bases and J by 10 bases, 16 bases remained unmatched. The CDR3 length is 17 residues. In germline, CDR1 is SEHNR, CDR2 FQNEAQ (reference sequence).

This chain joins TRBV27 and TRBJ2-5; D gene unclear. Per the germline V gene, CDR1 is MNHEY and CDR2 is SMNVEV (reference sequence). V was trimmed by 0 bases and J by 7 bases, leaving 12 bases between them. The CDR3 runs 14 residues. The CDR3 DNA reads as TGTGCCAGCAGTTTATCGGCAGGCGAAGGGACCCAGTACTTC. Its protein product is CASSLSAGEGTQYF.

The chain uses TRBV10-3 and TRBJ2-1; 10 bases agree with TRBD2. Germline CDR1 is ENHRY and CDR2 is SYGVKD. J lost 6 bases, V lost 4 bases, and 3 bases had no gene match. The CDR3 covers 14 residues. CDR3 sequence: CAISGSGRTNEQFF. CDR3 in DNA: TGTGCCATCAGTGGTAGCGGGAGGACCAATGAGCAGTTCTTC.

This clonotype appeared a few times. The rearrangement links TRBV19 to TRBJ1-1; 8 bases agree with TRBD1. With 5 bases clipped from V and 6 bases from J, the junction kept 5 bases outside the gene matches. CDR1 is LNHDA and CDR2 is SQIVND in the germline V gene (reference sequence). There are 13 residues in the CDR3. The CDR3 loop is CASSLGQGAEAFF. DNA of the CDR3: TGTGCCAGTAGTCTAGGACAGGGCGCTGAAGCTTTCTTT.

This clonotype was counted only a few times. This sequence joins TRBV20-1 and TRBJ2-3, with 14 bases matching TRBD2. CDR3 size: 14 residues. CDR1 is DFQATT and CDR2 is SNEGSKA in the germline V gene (reference sequence). V shed 3 bases, J shed 10 bases, and the junction held 6 bases outside the gene matches. DNA of the CDR3: TGCAGTGCTAGGATGACTAGCGGGAGGGATGCGCAGTATTTT. Protein product: CSARMTSGRDAQYF.

Only a few counts were recorded for this clonotype. The CDR3 bases are TGCAGTGCTAGGTCCGGACAGGGTGGCAATCAGCCCCAGCATTTT. Amino acid sequence: CSARSGQGGNQPQHF. The rearrangement joins TRBV20-1 to TRBJ1-5, with TRBD1 identical over 8 bases. The germline V gene has CDR1 DFQATT and CDR2 SNEGSKA (reference sequence). Unmatched junction bases numbered 6, after V lost 3 bases and J lost 2 bases. CDR3 length equals 15 residues.